A selection of T cell receptor beta chains follows, all from one sample in a study of blood T cell repertoires in COVID-19. Some clones are missing from TCRdb's copy, which holds only in-frame ones; the method was immunoSEQ multiplex PCR. The sample yields 200,000 to 250,000 clones, roughly 87% seen once. The specimen was peripheral blood. The receptors originated from a man aged 40-55 years with active or convalescent COVID-19. Both conserved end residues are part of each CDR3. A D gene is named only where the DNA matches it firmly. The size entry is marked missing in some rows and otherwise reads once, few, many or a size class.

TRBJ2-4	TRBV28	.	TRBD2	CASSYMGGGTLAKNIQYF	TGTGCCAGCAGTTACATGGGCGGGGGGACACTAGCCAAAAACATTCAGTACTTC
TRBJ2-1	TRBV7-2	.	.	CASSLGAYNEQFF	TGTGCCAGCAGTCTAGGGGCCTACAATGAGCAGTTCTTC
TRBJ2-1	TRBV7-8	few	.	CASSLFIYSYNEQFF	TGTGCCAGCAGCTTATTCATCTACTCCTACAATGAGCAGTTCTTC
TRBJ1-2	TRBV14	.	.	CASSQNSPGVDYGYTF	TGTGCCAGCAGCCAAAATTCACCAGGGGTTGACTATGGCTACACCTTC
TRBJ1-1	TRBV6-5	.	.	CASSYSAPNTEAFF	TGTGCCAGCAGTTACTCAGCACCGAACACTGAAGCTTTCTTT
TRBJ2-1	TRBV30	.	.	CAWQAEAYNEQFF	TGTGCCTGGCAAGCGGAGGCCTACAATGAGCAGTTCTTC
TRBJ2-7	TRBV7-2	few	TRBD1	CASSPLWTGRWGEQYF	TGTGCCAGCAGCCCTCTATGGACAGGTCGGTGGGGCGAGCAGTACTTC
TRBJ1-1	TRBV7-3	.	.	CASRLNGGTEAFF	TGTGCCAGCAGACTAAATGGCGGCACTGAAGCTTTCTTT
TRBJ2-7	TRBV5-1	.	.	CASSLGAGIFYEQYF	TGCGCCAGCAGCTTGGGGGCAGGGATTTTCTACGAGCAGTACTTC
TRBJ2-2	TRBV10-2	.	.	CASTHRGGARELFF	TGCGCCAGCACTCATAGGGGGGGTGCCAGGGAGCTGTTTTTT